The source of this T cell receptor (beta chain) is a study of T cell responses to AZD1222 COVID-19 vaccine (dated by TCRdb to the early 2020s). The study in broad terms: AZD1222 recipients whose second dose came at about 4 weeks and those whose second dose came at about 12 weeks were combined into one group, since spike-specific TCR depth and breadth did not differ between the two schedules. TCR sequencing was performed for about 250 trial participants, of whom some 200 were given two doses of AZD1222 and around 26 were given two doses of MenACWY control vaccine. Trial participants were enrolled by age into subgroups of 18-55, 56-69 and 70-plus years, and roughly 150, 30 and 60 TCR-sequenced participants, respectively, were included in these subgroups. The paper as a whole reports these results and caveats: After two AZD1222 doses, spike-specific TCR breadth and depth were significantly higher than at day 0 and than in MenACWY recipients. In the small 56-69-year group, the increase in depth fell short of significance, most likely because of low power. Conclusions about previously exposed vaccinees were limited because only a handful of AZD1222 recipients were SARS-CoV-2 seropositive at baseline. The vaccine-associated CD4 TCRs covered the entire spike protein, and the dominant responses fell in regions 160-218 and 743-854. Participants were mostly white British and included more females than males, and it was suggested by the authors that clonal diversity may have been underestimated. Nearly half of unique spike-specific TCRs reportedly recognized epitopes outside regions mutated in the B.1.351 and B.1.1.7 variants. Because no samples from the day 14 peak response were available, repertoires could be characterized only after the peak T cell response.

What this sample's time point label stands for: baseline before first vaccination. The vaccinee samples were drawn from two UK trials, COV001 and COV002, one of which was a single-blind randomized controlled phase 2/3 trial testing AZD1222 (ChAdOx1 nCoV-19) in healthy adults. Trial participant PBMC samples were collected at day 0 and day 28 after the second dose for TCRbeta chain sequencing. Comment on this clone: Its antigen remains undetermined. One base away there is no much larger clone; base qualities are not given.

The CDR3 regions of human TCRbeta chains were subjected to immunosequencing. In the source study's methods: TCRs in the repertoires were matched against a reference library of SARS-CoV-2-specific TCRs that had been generated with the MIRA antigen-specificity platform. Breadth was defined as the fraction of unique TCRs that were SARS-CoV-2-associated, and depth was defined as the fraction of total T cells that were SARS-CoV-2-associated. Using the MIRA data, every spike-specific TCR was mapped to the spike region that the TCR reacted to and assigned to either a CD4 or a CD8 class. Log10-transformed breadth and depth values were compared by one-way ANOVA with Sidak's multiple comparisons tests. As stored in TCRdb, this immuneACCESS dataset retains in-frame rearrangements with V and J assigned. A fraction of the clones does not appear; measured against another copy, unresolved V genes explain less than half of the discrepancy, and the remainder lacks a known reason. That table furnishes V, J and clone size, whereas the DNA furnished D and trimming. Recorded for this sample are 150,000 to 200,000 clones; 85% to 90% of them occurred a single time. The ten largest clones represent 1.5% to 2% of the sample.

Clipping removes 4 bases from V and 5 bases from J, with 9 as the unmatched junction base count. For CDR1 and CDR2, the germline V gene lists KGHDR and SFDVKD. From the cysteine up to the phenylalanine, the CDR3 has a length of 15 residues. Only the CDR3 portion is preserved as DNA: 45 bases, with reading frame beginning at the first base. The rearrangement combines TRBV24-1 with TRBJ2-5, and 7 bases in between align with TRBD2. Source: peripheral blood, taken on day 0 of AZD1222 vaccination. The receptor comes from an adult in good health. Read as DNA, the sequence is TGTGCCACCAGTGAAGGCGGGGGAGCCCGGGAGACCCAGTACTTC. Its protein product is CATSEGGGARETQYF.